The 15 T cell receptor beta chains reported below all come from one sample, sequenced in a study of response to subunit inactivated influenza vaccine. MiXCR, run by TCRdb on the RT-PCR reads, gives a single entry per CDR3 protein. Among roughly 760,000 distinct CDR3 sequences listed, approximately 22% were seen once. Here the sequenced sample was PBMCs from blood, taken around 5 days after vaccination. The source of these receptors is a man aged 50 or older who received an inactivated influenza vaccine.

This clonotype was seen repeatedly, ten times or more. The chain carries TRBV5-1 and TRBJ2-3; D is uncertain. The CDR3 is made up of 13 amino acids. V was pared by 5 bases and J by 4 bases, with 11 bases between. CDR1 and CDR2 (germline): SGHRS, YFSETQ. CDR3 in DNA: TGCGCCAGCAGAACGGGCCAGCCAGATACGCAGTATTTT. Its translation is CASRTGQPDTQYF. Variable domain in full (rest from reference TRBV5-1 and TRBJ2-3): KAGVTQTPRYLIKTRGQQVTLSCSPISGHRSVSWYQQTPGQGLQFLFEYFSETQRNKGNFPGRFSGRQFSNSRSEMNVSTLELGDSALYLCASRTGQPDTQYFGPGTRLTVL.

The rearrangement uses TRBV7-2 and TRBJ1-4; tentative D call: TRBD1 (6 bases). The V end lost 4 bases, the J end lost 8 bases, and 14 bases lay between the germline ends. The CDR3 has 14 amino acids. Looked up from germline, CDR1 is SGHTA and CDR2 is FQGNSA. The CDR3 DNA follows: TGTGCCAGCAGCTATTACCAGGGGAGGGAAAAACTGTTTTTT. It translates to CASSYYQGREKLFF.

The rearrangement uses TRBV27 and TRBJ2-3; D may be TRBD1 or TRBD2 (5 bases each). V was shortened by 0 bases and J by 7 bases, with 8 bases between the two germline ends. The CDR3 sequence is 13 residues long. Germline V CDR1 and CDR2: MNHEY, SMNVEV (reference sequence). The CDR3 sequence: CASSLSGGHTQYF. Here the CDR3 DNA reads TGTGCCAGCAGTTTATCTGGGGGTCATACGCAGTATTTT.

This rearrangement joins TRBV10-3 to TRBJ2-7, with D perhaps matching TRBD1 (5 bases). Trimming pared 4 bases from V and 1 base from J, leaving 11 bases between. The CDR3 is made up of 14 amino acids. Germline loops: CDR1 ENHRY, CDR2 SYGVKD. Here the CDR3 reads CAISVGQGSYEQYF. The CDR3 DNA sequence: TGTGCCATCAGTGTCGGGCAGGGTTCCTACGAGCAGTACTTC.

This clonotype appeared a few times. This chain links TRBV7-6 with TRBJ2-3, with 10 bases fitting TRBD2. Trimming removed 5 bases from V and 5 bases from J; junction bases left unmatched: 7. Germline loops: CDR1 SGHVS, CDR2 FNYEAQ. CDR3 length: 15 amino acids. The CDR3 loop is CASSLLAGERDTQYF. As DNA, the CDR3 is TGTGCCAGCAGCCTTCTAGCGGGGGAGAGAGATACGCAGTATTTT. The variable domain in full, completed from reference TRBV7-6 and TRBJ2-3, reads GAGVSQSPRYKVTKRGQDVALRCDPISGHVSLYWYRQALGQGPEFLTYFNYEAQQDKSGLPNDRFSAERPEGSISTLTIQRTEQRDSAMYRCASSLLAGERDTQYFGPGTRLTVL.

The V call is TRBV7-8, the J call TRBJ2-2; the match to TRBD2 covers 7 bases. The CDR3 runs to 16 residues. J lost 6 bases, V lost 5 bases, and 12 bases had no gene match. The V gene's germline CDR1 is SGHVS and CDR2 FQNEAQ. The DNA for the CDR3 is TGTGCCAGCAGCCAGCTGGTGGGAGGGGAGTCCGGGGAGCTGTTTTTT. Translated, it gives CASSQLVGGESGELFF.

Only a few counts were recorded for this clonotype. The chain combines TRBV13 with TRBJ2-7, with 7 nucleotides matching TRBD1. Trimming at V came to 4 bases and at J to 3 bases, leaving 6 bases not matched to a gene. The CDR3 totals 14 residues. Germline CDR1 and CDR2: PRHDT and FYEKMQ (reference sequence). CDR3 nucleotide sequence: TGTGCCAGCAGCTCTACAGGGGCCTACTACGAGCAGTACTTC. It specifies CASSSTGAYYEQYF.

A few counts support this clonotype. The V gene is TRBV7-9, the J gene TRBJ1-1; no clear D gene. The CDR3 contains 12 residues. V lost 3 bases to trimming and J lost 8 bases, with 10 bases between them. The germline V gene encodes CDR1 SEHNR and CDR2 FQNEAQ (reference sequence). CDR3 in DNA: TGTGCCAGCAGCTTCAAACCGGCAGAAGCTTTCTTT. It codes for CASSFKPAEAFF.

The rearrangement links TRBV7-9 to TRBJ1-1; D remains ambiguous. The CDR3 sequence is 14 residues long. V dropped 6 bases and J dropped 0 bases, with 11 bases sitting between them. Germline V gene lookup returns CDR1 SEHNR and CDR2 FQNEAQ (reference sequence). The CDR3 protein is CASRGAAVNTEAFF. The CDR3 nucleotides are TGTGCCAGCAGGGGAGCCGCGGTGAACACTGAAGCTTTCTTT.

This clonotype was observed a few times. The CDR3 sequence is CASSLDPGGPQHF. The CDR3 DNA reads as TGCGCCAGCAGCTTGGATCCAGGGGGGCCCCAGCATTTT. The chain couples TRBV5-1 to TRBJ1-5; 7 nucleotides align to TRBD1. The V gene's germline CDR1 is SGHRS and CDR2 YFSETQ. The V segment lost 0 bases and the J segment 9 bases; nucleotides outside the gene matches: 3. This CDR3 is built from 13 residues. Supplemented by reference TRBV5-1 and TRBJ1-5, the full variable domain reads KAGVTQTPRYLIKTRGQQVTLSCSPISGHRSVSWYQQTPGQGLQFLFEYFSETQRNKGNFPGRFSGRQFSNSRSEMNVSTLELGDSALYLCASSLDPGGPQHFGDGTRLSIL.

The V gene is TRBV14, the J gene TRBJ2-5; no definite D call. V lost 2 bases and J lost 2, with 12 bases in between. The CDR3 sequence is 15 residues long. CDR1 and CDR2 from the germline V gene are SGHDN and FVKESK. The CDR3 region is CASSQFYSNQETQYF. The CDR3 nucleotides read TGTGCCAGCAGCCAATTTTACTCCAATCAAGAGACCCAGTACTTC.

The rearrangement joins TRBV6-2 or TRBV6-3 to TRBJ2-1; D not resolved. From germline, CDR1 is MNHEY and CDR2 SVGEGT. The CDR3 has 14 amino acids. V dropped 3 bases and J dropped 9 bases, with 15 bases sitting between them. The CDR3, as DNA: TGTGCCAGCAGTTATTCGGAATTAGTTCCTGAGCAGTTCTTC. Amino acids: CASSYSELVPEQFF.

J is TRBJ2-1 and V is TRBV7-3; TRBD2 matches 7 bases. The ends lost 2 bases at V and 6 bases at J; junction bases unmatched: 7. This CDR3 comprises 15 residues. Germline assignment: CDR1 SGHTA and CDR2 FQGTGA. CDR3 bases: TGTGCCAGCAGCTTATCCGGGGGGTCTTTCAATGAGCAGTTCTTC. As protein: CASSLSGGSFNEQFF.

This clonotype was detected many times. CDR3 coding DNA: TGTGCCAGCACCGGACTAGCGGGGGGCGCCTACGAGCAGTACTTC. As protein: CASTGLAGGAYEQYF. V gene TRBV6-2 or TRBV6-3 combines with J gene TRBJ2-7, with TRBD2 matching over 14 bases. CDR3 length: 15 residues. Losses at the gene ends were 7 bases for V and 2 bases for J; bases not matched to a gene: 4. The germline V gene encodes CDR1 MNHEY and CDR2 SVGEGT.

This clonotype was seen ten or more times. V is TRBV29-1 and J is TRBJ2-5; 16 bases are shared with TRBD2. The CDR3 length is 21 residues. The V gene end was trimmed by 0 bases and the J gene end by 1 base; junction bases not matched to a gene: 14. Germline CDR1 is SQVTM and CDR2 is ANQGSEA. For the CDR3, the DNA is TGCAGCGTTGAAGATCTTGGGACTAGCGGGAGGGCCATTCAACCCCAAGAGACCCAGTACTTC. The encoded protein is CSVEDLGTSGRAIQPQETQYF. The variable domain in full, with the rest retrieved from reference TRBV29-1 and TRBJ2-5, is SAVISQKPSRDICQRGTSLTIQCQVDSQVTMMFWYRQQPGQSLTLIATANQGSEATYESGFVIDKFPISRPNLTFSTLTVSNMSPEDSSIYLCSVEDLGTSGRAIQPQETQYFGPGTRLLVL.